The present T cell receptor (beta chain) was sequenced within a study of regulatory T cells in long-lasting Graves disease. About the research overall: Over 5 years on antithyroid drugs plus positive TSH receptor antibodies marked Graves' disease as persistent. Study-wide findings and caveats: Comparison showed that persistent patients shared more public clonotypes (roughly 2,500) than new patients (about 970).

TCR beta libraries were built with iRepertoire HTBI primers and Arm-PCR of CDR3 regions. Via MiXCR, TCRdb re-called the multiplex PCR reads, giving one row per CDR3 protein. Of over 450,000 distinct CDR3 sequences in the sample, around a fifth are singletons; the top ten hold roughly 6.9%. CDR1 is SQVTM and CDR2 is ANQGSEA in the germline V gene. This CDR3 is 13 amino acids long. The sample's time point: persistent/refractory GD, antithyroid drugs over 5 years with positive TRAb. PBMC RNA was the source of the TCR library. Around 9.8 milliliters of peripheral blood were taken and placed in EDTA tubes. A remark on this clonotype: The antigen is unknown.

The gene calls are TRBV29-1 and TRBJ2-5; possibly TRBD1 for D (7 bases). This TCR was recovered from a female donor with Graves disease. Material: peripheral blood mononuclear cells (PBMCs), obtained when the disease was refractory, from a patient treated with antithyroid drugs. The DNA of the CDR3 is TGCAGTATTCAGGGGGGCAACCAAGAGACCCAGTACTTC. It specifies CSIQGGNQETQYF.